This T cell receptor (beta chain) was captured by sequencing in a study of OX40 agonist ivuxolimab in advanced cancers. Comment on this clone: Its target is unknown.

Drawing of blood for sampling happened at baseline, at cycle 4 day 1, and at cycle 7 day 1. The method was immunoSEQ multiplex PCR; TCRdb's version includes in-frame clones alone and lacks a portion of them. Altogether about 100,000 clones are present, 95% to 97% being singletons, with the ten largest covering around 2.2%. Notes on the study in general: Not determined was the antigen specificity of the expanded peripheral T cells. Averaging showed that CD8+ T cells had more expanded clones than CD4+ did. Dose levels from 0.1 to 3.0 mg/kg saw CD4+ and CD8+ blood T cells expand clonally by week 6.

The CDR3 is 14 amino acids. Germline-derived CDR1 and CDR2 are SGDLS and YYNGEE. The V and J ends lost 0 bases and 3 bases respectively, with 10 bases between them. This TCR came from an adult with an advanced solid tumor such as melanoma, head and neck, liver or kidney cancer. V gene TRBV9 combines with J gene TRBJ2-7; tentatively, D is TRBD1 or TRBD2 (6 bases each). The source was CD4+ or CD8+ T cells sorted from blood, collected in a trial of the OX40 agonist ivuxolimab. In nucleotides, the CDR3 is TGTGCCAGCAGCGTAGGGGGGGCCGGCTACGAGCAGTACTTC. Translation gives CASSVGGAGYEQYF.